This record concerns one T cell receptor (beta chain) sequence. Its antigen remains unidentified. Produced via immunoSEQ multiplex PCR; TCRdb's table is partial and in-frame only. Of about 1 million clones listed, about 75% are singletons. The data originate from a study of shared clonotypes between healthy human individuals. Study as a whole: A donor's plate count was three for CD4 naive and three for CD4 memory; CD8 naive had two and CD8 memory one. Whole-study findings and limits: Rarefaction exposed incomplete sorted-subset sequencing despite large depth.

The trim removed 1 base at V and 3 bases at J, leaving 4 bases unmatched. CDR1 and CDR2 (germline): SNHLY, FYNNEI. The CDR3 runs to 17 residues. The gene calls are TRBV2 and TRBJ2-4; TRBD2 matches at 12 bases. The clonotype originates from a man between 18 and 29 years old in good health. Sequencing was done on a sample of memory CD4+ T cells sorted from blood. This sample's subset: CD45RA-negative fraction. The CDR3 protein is CASSEGGLAGRKNIQYF. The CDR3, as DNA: TGTGCCAGCAGTGAAGGAGGACTAGCGGGGCGCAAAAACATTCAGTACTTC.